Shown below are 18 T cell receptor beta chains from a single sample sequenced in a study of T cells after yellow fever vaccination. A single record per CDR3 protein comes from TCRdb applying MiXCR to the 5' RACE reads. The data contain about 340,000 distinct CDR3 sequences, roughly 4% of them singletons. The specimen comprised PBMCs, sampled 5 days after the yellow fever booster vaccination. The receptors shown here come from a man between 18 and 29 years old who received the YFV17D yellow fever vaccine.

J is TRBJ2-1 and V is TRBV18; D is undetermined. V lost 3 bases, J lost 3 bases, and 12 bases lay in between. CDR3 size: 15 residues. In germline, CDR1 is KGHSH, CDR2 LQKENI. The CDR3 nucleotides are TGTGCCAGCTCACCGAGTAGTCTCGGCTACAATGAGCAGTTCTTC. Translating it yields CASSPSSLGYNEQFF.

The CDR3 here is CASSPQTGYNTGELFF. In nucleotides, the CDR3 is TGTGCCAGCTCACCACAGACGGGGTATAACACCGGGGAGCTGTTTTTT. This sequence joins TRBV18 and TRBJ2-2; the D gene is possibly TRBD2 (5 bases). Trimming removed 1 base from V and 2 bases from J, with 11 bases in between. The CDR3 contains 16 residues. The germline gives CDR1 KGHSH, CDR2 LQKENI.

This clonotype was detected a few times. The genes are TRBV14 and TRBJ2-1; D ambiguous. The germline V gene has CDR1 SGHDN and CDR2 FVKESK. V lost 3 bases and J lost 2, with 11 bases in between. This CDR3 is built from 15 residues. This CDR3 reads CASSQTGSTYNEQFF. CDR3 nucleotides: TGTGCCAGCAGCCAGACCGGATCAACCTACAATGAGCAGTTCTTC.

The chain combines TRBV5-1 with TRBJ2-3; 7 nucleotides align to TRBD2. V shed 5 bases, J shed 2 bases, and the junction held 8 bases outside the gene matches. CDR1 SGHRS and CDR2 YFSETQ come from the germline V gene. This CDR3 is built from 15 residues. In nucleotides, the CDR3 is TGCGCCAGCAGACCTCGGGACTACTTCACAGATACGCAGTATTTT. The encoded protein is CASRPRDYFTDTQYF.

The chain has TRBV7-2 and TRBJ1-4; 7 bases agree with TRBD1. This CDR3 has 15 residues. Germline V lookup: CDR1 SGHTA, CDR2 FQGNSA. V shed 5 bases, J shed 8 bases, and the junction held 11 bases outside the gene matches. The CDR3 sequence is CASSGGAGGREKLFF. For the CDR3, the DNA is TGTGCCAGCAGCGGGGGGGCAGGGGGACGGGAAAAACTGTTTTTT.

This clonotype has a handful of counts. The chain is built from TRBV7-6 and TRBJ1-6; maybe TRBD1 (6 bases). The CDR3 runs 14 residues. The ends were cut back, 5 bases at V and 7 bases at J, with 12 bases in the middle. Germline V CDR1 and CDR2: SGHVS, FNYEAQ. CDR3: CASSVGQLNSPLHF. The CDR3 DNA reads TGTGCCAGCAGCGTCGGACAGTTAAATTCACCCCTCCACTTT.

In its sample, this clonotype was seen many times. The J gene is TRBJ1-4, the V gene TRBV5-6; a possible D gene is TRBD1 (5 bases). V was pared by 4 bases and J by 4 bases, with 11 bases between. The CDR3 is 14 residues long. Germline V gives CDR1 SGHDT, CDR2 YYEEEE. CDR3 sequence: CASSLQGDNEKLFF. In nucleotides, the CDR3 is TGTGCCAGCAGCCTGCAGGGTGATAATGAAAAACTGTTTTTT. Full variable domain (missing parts from reference TRBV5-6 and TRBJ1-4): DAGVTQSPTHLIKTRGQQVTLRCSPKSGHDTVSWYQQALGQGPQFIFQYYEEEERQRGNFPDRFSGHQFPNYSSELNVNALLLGDSALYLCASSLQGDNEKLFFGSGTQLSVL.

This clonotype came up a few times. The rearrangement links TRBV12-3 or TRBV12-4 to TRBJ2-1, with TRBD1 identical over 9 bases. CDR3 length equals 11 residues. The trim removed 5 bases at V and 14 bases at J, leaving 4 bases unmatched. Here the CDR3 DNA reads TGTGCCAGCAGTGCCGGGACAGGGAAGTTCTTC. This codes for CASSAGTGKFF.

The V gene is TRBV19, the J gene TRBJ1-5; D is unresolved. Germline values: CDR1 LNHDA, CDR2 SQIVND (reference sequence). CDR3 size: 13 residues. The V and J ends lost 7 bases and 3 bases respectively, with 10 bases between them. The CDR3 sequence: CASNGWTNQPQHF. The CDR3 region has the DNA TGTGCCAGTAATGGCTGGACCAATCAGCCCCAGCATTTT.

The V and J genes are TRBV6-2 or TRBV6-3 and TRBJ1-1; D is unresolved. Germline V lookup: CDR1 MNHEY, CDR2 SVGEGT. Trimming shortened V by 2 bases and J by 4 bases, and 17 bases separated the two germline ends. This CDR3 contains 16 residues. The CDR3 reads CASSYPQLTRSTEAFF. The CDR3 DNA reads TGTGCCAGCAGTTACCCCCAGCTAACGAGGAGCACTGAAGCTTTCTTT.

The chain combines TRBV7-2 with TRBJ2-5; no firm D call. The germline V gene encodes CDR1 SGHTA and CDR2 FQGNSA. The CDR3 has 15 amino acids. V was cut by 3 bases and J by 4 bases, with 15 bases left in between. The CDR3 DNA reads TGTGCCAGCAGCTTTATCGGACCACCTCGAGAGACCCAGTACTTC. Translated, it gives CASSFIGPPRETQYF. Full variable domain (missing parts from reference TRBV7-2 and TRBJ2-5): GAGVSQSPSNKVTEKGKDVELRCDPISGHTALYWYRQSLGQGLEFLIYFQGNSAPDKSGLPSDRFSAERTGGSVSTLTIQRTQQEDSAVYLCASSFIGPPRETQYFGPGTRLLVL.

The chain recombines TRBV30 with TRBJ2-7; D might be TRBD1 or TRBD2, each matching 5 bases. V was trimmed by 2 bases and J by 2 bases, leaving 22 bases between them. Germline V lookup: CDR1 GTSNPN, CDR2 SVGIG (reference sequence). The CDR3 loop spans 17 amino acids. This chain's CDR3 is CAWSPSPGTDYTYEQYF. The CDR3 DNA reads as TGTGCCTGGAGTCCGTCCCCAGGGACCGATTATACCTACGAGCAGTACTTC.

This chain joins TRBV6-5 and TRBJ1-4; 10 nucleotides align to TRBD1. Trimming at V came to 6 bases and at J to 7 bases, leaving 8 bases not matched to a gene. This CDR3 contains 15 residues. Germline V CDR1 and CDR2: MNHEY, SVGAGI. As DNA, the CDR3 is TGTGCCAGCAGACGGGCCGGGACAGGGGTTGAAAAACTGTTTTTT. It is translated as CASRRAGTGVEKLFF.

The chain uses TRBV20-1 and TRBJ1-1, with D possibly matching TRBD1 (5 bases). Germline loops: CDR1 DFQATT, CDR2 SNEGSKA (reference sequence). There are 13 residues in the CDR3. V gave up 6 bases and J gave up 3 bases, with 14 bases separating them. CDR3 sequence (DNA): TGCAGTGCGGGACCCCAAATCTACACTGAAGCTTTCTTT. This encodes CSAGPQIYTEAFF.

The V and J genes are TRBV24-1 and TRBJ1-1; D gene unclear. The CDR3 is made up of 13 amino acids. CDR1 is KGHDR, CDR2 SFDVKD, per germline. Trimming stripped 5 bases from V and 4 bases from J, with 10 bases between. CDR3 nucleotides: TGTGCCACCAGTGCACCAGGTAGCACTGAAGCTTTCTTT. Residues: CATSAPGSTEAFF.

This clonotype has more than one count but fewer than ten. The chain carries TRBV5-6 and TRBJ2-7, with TRBD1 matching over 8 bases. Germline loops: CDR1 SGHDT, CDR2 YYEEEE. The CDR3 extends over 16 amino acids. V lost 1 base and J lost 3; bases outside the gene matches: 9. CDR3 sequence: CASSLRQGFAIYEQYF. Written as DNA, the CDR3 is TGTGCCAGCAGCTTGAGACAGGGGTTTGCTATCTACGAGCAGTACTTC.

This rearrangement joins TRBV12-3 or TRBV12-4 to TRBJ2-3, with D hard to call. The CDR3 extends over 14 amino acids. The V gene lost 3 bases and the J gene lost 4 bases, with 11 bases spanning the gap. CDR3 sequence reads: CASSFPGFADTQYF. In DNA form, the CDR3 reads TGTGCCAGCAGTTTTCCGGGTTTTGCAGATACGCAGTATTTT.

This clonotype came up a few times. The V and J genes are TRBV6-5 and TRBJ1-6, with D maybe TRBD1 (6 bases). Germline loops: CDR1 MNHEY, CDR2 SVGAGI. Deletions cut 7 bases from V and 0 bases from J, with 16 bases between. The CDR3 sequence is 17 residues long. This CDR3 is CASNLGATSSYNSPLHF. The CDR3, as DNA: TGTGCCAGCAACCTGGGGGCAACGAGCTCCTATAATTCACCCCTCCACTTT.